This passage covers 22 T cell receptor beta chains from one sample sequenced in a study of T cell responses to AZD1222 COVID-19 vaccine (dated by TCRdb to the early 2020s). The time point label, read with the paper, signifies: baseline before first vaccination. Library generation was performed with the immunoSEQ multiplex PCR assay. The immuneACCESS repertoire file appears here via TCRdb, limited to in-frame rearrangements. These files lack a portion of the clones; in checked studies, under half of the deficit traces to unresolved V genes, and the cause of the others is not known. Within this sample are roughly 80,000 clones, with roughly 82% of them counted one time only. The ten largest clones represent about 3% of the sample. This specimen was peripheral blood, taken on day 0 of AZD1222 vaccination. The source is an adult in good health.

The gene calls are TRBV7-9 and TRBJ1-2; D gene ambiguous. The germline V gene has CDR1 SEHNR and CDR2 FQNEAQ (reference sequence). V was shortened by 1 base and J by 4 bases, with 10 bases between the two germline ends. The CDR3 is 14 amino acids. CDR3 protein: CASSLDRAGYGYTF. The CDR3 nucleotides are TGTGCCAGCAGCTTAGACCGAGCGGGCTATGGCTACACCTTC.

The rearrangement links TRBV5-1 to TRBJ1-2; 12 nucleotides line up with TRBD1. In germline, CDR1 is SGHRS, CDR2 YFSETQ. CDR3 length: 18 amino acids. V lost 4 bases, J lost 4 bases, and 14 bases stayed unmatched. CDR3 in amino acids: CASSQSPGQGARAYGYTF. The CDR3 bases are TGCGCCAGCAGCCAATCCCCGGGACAGGGGGCGCGTGCCTATGGCTACACCTTC.

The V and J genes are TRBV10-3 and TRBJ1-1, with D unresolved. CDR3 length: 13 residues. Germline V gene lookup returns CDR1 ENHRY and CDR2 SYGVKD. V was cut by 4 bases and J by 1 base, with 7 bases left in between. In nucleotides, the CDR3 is TGTGCCATCAGTGGGTACAGGAACACTGAAGCTTTCTTT. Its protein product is CAISGYRNTEAFF.

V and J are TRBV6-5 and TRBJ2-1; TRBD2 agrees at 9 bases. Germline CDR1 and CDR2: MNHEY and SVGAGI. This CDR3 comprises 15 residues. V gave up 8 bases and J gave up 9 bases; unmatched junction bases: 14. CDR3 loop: CASYLLAGGLVEQFF. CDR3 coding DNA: TGTGCCAGCTACCTTCTTGCGGGAGGGCTGGTTGAGCAGTTCTTC.

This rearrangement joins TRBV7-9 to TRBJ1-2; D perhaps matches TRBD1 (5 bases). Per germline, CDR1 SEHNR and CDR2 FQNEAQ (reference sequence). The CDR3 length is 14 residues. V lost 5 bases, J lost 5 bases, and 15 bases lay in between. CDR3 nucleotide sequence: TGTGCCAGCAGCCCATCGGGACTGAATTATGGCTACACCTTC. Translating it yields CASSPSGLNYGYTF. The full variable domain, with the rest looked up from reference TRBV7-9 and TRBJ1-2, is DTGVSQNPRHKITKRGQNVTFRCDPISEHNRLYWYRQTLGQGPEFLTYFQNEAQLEKSRLLSDRFSAERPKGSFSTLEIQRTEQGDSAMYLCASSPSGLNYGYTFGSGTRLTVV.

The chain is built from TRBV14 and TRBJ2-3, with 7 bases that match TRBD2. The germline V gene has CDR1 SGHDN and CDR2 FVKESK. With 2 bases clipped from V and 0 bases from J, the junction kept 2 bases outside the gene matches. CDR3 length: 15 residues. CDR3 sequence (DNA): TGTGCCAGCAGCCAACAACTAGCGAGCACAGATACGCAGTATTTT. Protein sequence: CASSQQLASTDTQYF.

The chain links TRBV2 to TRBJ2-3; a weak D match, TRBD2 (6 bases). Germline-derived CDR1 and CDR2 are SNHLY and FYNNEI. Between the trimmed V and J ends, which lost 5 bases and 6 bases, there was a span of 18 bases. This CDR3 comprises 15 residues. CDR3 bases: TGTGCCAGCAGTAGGGATACTAGCCTGGGTGATACGCAGTATTTT. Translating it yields CASSRDTSLGDTQYF.

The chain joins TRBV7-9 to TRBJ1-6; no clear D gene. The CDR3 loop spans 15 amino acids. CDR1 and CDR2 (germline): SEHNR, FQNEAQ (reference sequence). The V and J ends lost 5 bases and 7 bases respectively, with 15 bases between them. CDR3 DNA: TGTGCCAGCAGCGGGGAGGCGGCGTCCAATTCACCCCTCCACTTT. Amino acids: CASSGEAASNSPLHF.

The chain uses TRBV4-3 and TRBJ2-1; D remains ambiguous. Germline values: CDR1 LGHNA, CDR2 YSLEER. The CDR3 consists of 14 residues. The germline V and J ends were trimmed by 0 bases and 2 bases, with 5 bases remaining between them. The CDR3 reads CASSQERTYNEQFF. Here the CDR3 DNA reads TGCGCCAGCAGCCAAGAGAGGACCTACAATGAGCAGTTCTTC.

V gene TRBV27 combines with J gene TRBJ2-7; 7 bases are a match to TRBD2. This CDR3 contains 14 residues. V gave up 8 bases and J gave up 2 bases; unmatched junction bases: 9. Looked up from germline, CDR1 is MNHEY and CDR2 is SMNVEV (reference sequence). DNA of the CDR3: TGTGCCAGCGGGGGGGTGGCGGGAGCCTACGAGCAGTACTTC. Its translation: CASGGVAGAYEQYF.

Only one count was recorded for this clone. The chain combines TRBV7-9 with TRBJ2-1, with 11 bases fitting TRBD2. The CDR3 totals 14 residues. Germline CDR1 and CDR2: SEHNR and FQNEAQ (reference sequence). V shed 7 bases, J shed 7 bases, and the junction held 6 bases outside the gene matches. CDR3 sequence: CASTLAGVPNEQFF. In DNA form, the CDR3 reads TGTGCCAGCACACTAGCGGGAGTCCCAAATGAGCAGTTCTTC. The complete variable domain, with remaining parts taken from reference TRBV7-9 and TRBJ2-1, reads DTGVSQNPRHKITKRGQNVTFRCDPISEHNRLYWYRQTLGQGPEFLTYFQNEAQLEKSRLLSDRFSAERPKGSFSTLEIQRTEQGDSAMYLCASTLAGVPNEQFFGPGTRLTVL.

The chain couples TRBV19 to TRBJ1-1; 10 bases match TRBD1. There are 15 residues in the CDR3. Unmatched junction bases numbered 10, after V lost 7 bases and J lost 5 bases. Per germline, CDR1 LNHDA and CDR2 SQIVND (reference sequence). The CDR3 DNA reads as TGTGCCAGTACAAACCCCGGGACAGGGGTTACTGAAGCTTTCTTT. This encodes CASTNPGTGVTEAFF.

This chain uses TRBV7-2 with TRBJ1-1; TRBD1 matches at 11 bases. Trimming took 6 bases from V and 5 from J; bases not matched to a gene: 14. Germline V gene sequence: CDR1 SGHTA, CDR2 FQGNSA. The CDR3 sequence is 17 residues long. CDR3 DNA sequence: TGTGCCAGCAGACCTCCGGCGGACAGGGGGCAGGAGACTGAAGCTTTCTTT. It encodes CASRPPADRGQETEAFF.

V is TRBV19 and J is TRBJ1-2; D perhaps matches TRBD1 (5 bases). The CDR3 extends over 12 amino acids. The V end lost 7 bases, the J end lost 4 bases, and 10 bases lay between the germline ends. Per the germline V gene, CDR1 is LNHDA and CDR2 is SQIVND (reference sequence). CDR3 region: CASTAGGYGYTF. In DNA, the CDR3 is TGTGCCAGTACTGCCGGGGGCTATGGCTACACCTTC.

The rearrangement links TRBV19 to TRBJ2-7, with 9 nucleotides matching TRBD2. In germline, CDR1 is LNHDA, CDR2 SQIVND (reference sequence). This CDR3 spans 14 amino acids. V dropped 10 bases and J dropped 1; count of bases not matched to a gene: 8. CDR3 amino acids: CATSSGRGSYEQYF. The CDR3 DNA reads TGTGCCACCAGTAGCGGGAGAGGTTCCTACGAGCAGTACTTC.

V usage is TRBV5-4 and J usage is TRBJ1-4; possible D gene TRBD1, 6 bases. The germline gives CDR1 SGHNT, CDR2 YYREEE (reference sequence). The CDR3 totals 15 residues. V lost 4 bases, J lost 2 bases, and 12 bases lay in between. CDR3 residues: CASSQGGGTNEKLFF. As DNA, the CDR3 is TGTGCCAGCAGCCAAGGAGGGGGTACTAATGAAAAACTGTTTTTT.

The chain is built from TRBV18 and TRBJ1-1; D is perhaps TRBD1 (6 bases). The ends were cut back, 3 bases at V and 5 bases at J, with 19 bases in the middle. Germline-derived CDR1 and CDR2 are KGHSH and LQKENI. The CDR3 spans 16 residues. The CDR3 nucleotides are TGTGCCAGCTCACCCAGGGCTCCCCAAGGGGGGACTGAAGCTTTCTTT. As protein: CASSPRAPQGGTEAFF.

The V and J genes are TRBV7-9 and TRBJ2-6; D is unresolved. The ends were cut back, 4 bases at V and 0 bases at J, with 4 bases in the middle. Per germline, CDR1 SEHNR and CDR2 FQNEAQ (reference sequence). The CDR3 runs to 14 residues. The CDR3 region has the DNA TGTGCCAGCAGCTCCAGCTCTGGGGCCAACGTCCTGACTTTC. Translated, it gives CASSSSSGANVLTF.

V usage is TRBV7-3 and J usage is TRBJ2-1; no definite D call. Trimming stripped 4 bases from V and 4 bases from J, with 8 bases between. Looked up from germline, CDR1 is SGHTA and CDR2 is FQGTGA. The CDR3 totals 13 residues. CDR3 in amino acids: CASSSDRYNEQFF. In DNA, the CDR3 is TGTGCCAGCAGCTCCGACCGATACAATGAGCAGTTCTTC.

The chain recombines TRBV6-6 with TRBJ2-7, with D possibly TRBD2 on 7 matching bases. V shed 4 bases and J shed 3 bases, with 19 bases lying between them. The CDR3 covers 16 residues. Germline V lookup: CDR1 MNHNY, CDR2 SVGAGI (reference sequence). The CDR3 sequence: CASSSPGGIWDYEQYF. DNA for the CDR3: TGTGCCAGCAGTTCCCCGGGGGGCATCTGGGACTACGAGCAGTACTTC.

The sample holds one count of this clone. The CDR3 bases are TGTGCCAGCACCTCAGGTGGGGTTAGCAATCAGCCCCAGCATTTT. This gives the protein CASTSGGVSNQPQHF. The rearrangement uses TRBV7-2 and TRBJ1-5, with D uncertain. Germline lookup yields CDR1 SGHTA and CDR2 FQGNSA. This CDR3 contains 15 residues. V was pared by 7 bases and J by 0 bases, with 13 bases between.

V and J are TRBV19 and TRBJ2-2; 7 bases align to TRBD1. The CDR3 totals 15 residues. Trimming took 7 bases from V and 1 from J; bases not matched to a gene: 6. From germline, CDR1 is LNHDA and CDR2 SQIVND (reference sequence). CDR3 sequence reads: CASIPRDRNTGELFF. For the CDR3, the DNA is TGTGCCAGTATCCCCCGGGACAGGAACACCGGGGAGCTGTTTTTT.